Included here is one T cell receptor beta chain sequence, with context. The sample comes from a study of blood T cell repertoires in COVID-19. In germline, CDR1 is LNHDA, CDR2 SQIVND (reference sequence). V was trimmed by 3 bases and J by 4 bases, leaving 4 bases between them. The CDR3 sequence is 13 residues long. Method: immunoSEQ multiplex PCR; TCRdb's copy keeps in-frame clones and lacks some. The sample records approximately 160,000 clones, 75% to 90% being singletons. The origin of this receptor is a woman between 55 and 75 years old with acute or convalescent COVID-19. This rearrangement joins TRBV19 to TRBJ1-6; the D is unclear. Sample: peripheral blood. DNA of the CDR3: TGTGCCAGTAGTATCGAGTATAATTCACCCCTCCACTTT. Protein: CASSIEYNSPLHF.